The 32 T cell receptor beta chains in this list originate from one sample, sequenced in a study of beta chain features in type 1 diabetes. The study's findings and limits: In every one of the four CD4+ subsets, TCRB CDR3s were moderately but significantly shorter in Type 1 diabetes patients.

No antigen has been assigned to these receptors. Expressed TCRB transcripts were sequenced, since all the RNA that had been isolated was reverse transcribed. Here immunoSEQ multiplex PCR was the method, and the copy in TCRdb shows in-frame clones only, minus some. The sample yields 53,000 or so clones, 50% to 75% seen once. The sample was stem cell memory CD4+ T cells from blood. The receptor set was obtained from a woman aged 25-40 years with type 1 diabetes.

This clone was seen a handful of times. The CDR3 bases are TGTGCCAGCAGCCCGCACCGACTAGCGGGAGGGGCAGATACGCAGTATTTT. It translates to CASSPHRLAGGADTQYF. This chain uses TRBV7-3 with TRBJ2-3, with TRBD2 matching over 14 bases. The CDR3 is 17 amino acids. Germline V gene lookup returns CDR1 SGHTA and CDR2 FQGTGA. Trimming cost V 5 bases and J 4 bases; bases outside gene matches: 8.

This clone was counted between two and nine times. The J gene is TRBJ2-2, the V gene TRBV30; TRBD2 is a possible D gene (5 bases). The CDR3 is made up of 13 amino acids. Per the germline V gene, CDR1 is GTSNPN and CDR2 is SVGIG (reference sequence). Trimming removed 0 bases from V and 8 bases from J, with 10 bases in between. Here the CDR3 reads CAWSVRGAGELFF. CDR3 bases: TGTGCCTGGAGTGTTCGGGGAGCAGGGGAGCTGTTTTTT. The full variable domain, rest sourced from reference TRBV30 and TRBJ2-2, is SQTIHQWPATLVQPVGSPLSLECTVEGTSNPNLYWYRQAAGRGLQLLFYSVGIGQISSEVPQNLSASRPQDRQFILSSKKLLLSDSGFYLCAWSVRGAGELFFGEGSRLTVL.

The chain carries TRBV6-5 and TRBJ2-7, with D hard to call. The CDR3 is made up of 13 amino acids. CDR1 is MNHEY, CDR2 SVGAGI, per germline. V lost 6 bases and J lost 0, with 9 bases in between. The DNA of the CDR3 is TGTGCCAGCAGGATAGCTACCTCCTACGAGCAGTACTTC. This sequence encodes CASRIATSYEQYF.

This clone was detected only a few times. The V call is TRBV4-2, the J call TRBJ2-7, with D possibly being TRBD2 (5 bases). Deletions cut 0 bases from V and 6 bases from J, with 15 bases between. There are 15 residues in the CDR3. Germline loops: CDR1 LGHNA, CDR2 YNFKEQ. CDR3 nucleotide sequence: TGTGCCAGCAGCCAAGATCGGAGGATCCAACCCGAGCAGTACTTC. Translated, it gives CASSQDRRIQPEQYF.

The chain couples TRBV5-1 to TRBJ1-1; 7 bases are a match to TRBD1. Trimming took 4 bases from V and 0 from J; bases not matched to a gene: 3. Looked up from germline, CDR1 is SGHRS and CDR2 is YFSETQ. The CDR3 is 14 amino acids. The CDR3 region is CASSRDRMNTEAFF. As DNA, the CDR3 is TGCGCCAGCAGCCGGGACAGAATGAACACTGAAGCTTTCTTT.

Only a few counts were recorded for this clone. This chain uses TRBV29-1 with TRBJ1-1; TRBD1 matches 8 bases. The CDR3 is made up of 14 amino acids. V shed 6 bases, J shed 5 bases, and the junction held 11 bases outside the gene matches. Germline V lookup: CDR1 SQVTM, CDR2 ANQGSEA. The CDR3 protein is CSVQQGGTGTEAFF. Here the CDR3 DNA reads TGCAGCGTCCAACAGGGGGGAACGGGTACTGAAGCTTTCTTT.

The V call is TRBV5-1, the J call TRBJ2-5; 13 nucleotides align to TRBD2. The length of the CDR3 is 16 residues. CDR1 and CDR2 (germline): SGHRS, YFSETQ. V lost 4 bases and J lost 3; bases outside the gene matches: 6. The CDR3 region is CASSLRTSGSEETQYF. CDR3 in DNA: TGCGCCAGCAGCCTAAGGACTAGCGGGAGTGAAGAGACCCAGTACTTC.

J is TRBJ2-7 and V is TRBV28, with 10 bases identical to TRBD2. The CDR3 is made up of 16 amino acids. Germline CDR1 MDHEN, CDR2 SYDVKM. V dropped 2 bases and J dropped 7; count of bases not matched to a gene: 11. DNA for the CDR3: TGTGCCAGCAGTTTAACCTTCGCTAGCGGGAGTCAAGAGCAGTACTTC. This encodes CASSLTFASGSQEQYF.

This clone was detected once. The J gene is TRBJ1-1, the V gene TRBV4-1; 7 bases match TRBD1. Germline values: CDR1 MGHRA, CDR2 YSYEKL. The CDR3 sequence is 17 residues long. Losses at the gene ends were 0 bases for V and 4 bases for J; bases not matched to a gene: 11. The CDR3 DNA is TGCGCCAGCAGCCAAGATCCCCGGACAGGTTGGGCCACTGAAGCTTTCTTT. This codes for CASSQDPRTGWATEAFF.

This sequence joins TRBV28 and TRBJ1-5; TRBD1 is a possible D gene (6 bases). Trimming removed 6 bases at V and 7 bases at J, with 13 bases between. The CDR3 is 13 residues long. Germline V gene sequence: CDR1 MDHEN, CDR2 SYDVKM. Here the CDR3 reads CASRLTGTQPQHF. The CDR3 DNA follows: TGTGCCAGCAGATTAACAGGGACCCAGCCCCAGCATTTT. Filled out from reference TRBV28 and TRBJ1-5, the complete variable domain reads DVKVTQSSRYLVKRTGEKVFLECVQDMDHENMFWYRQDPGLGLRLIYFSYDVKMKEKGDIPEGYSVSREKKERFSLILESASTNQTSMYLCASRLTGTQPQHFGDGTRLSIL.

This rearrangement joins TRBV7-2 to TRBJ1-1, with 7 bases lining up with TRBD1. The CDR3 is made up of 15 amino acids. Germline V CDR1 and CDR2: SGHTA, FQGNSA. Trimming removed 4 bases from V and 5 bases from J; junction bases left unmatched: 10. The CDR3 region is CASSSYGTAGTEAFF. In DNA form, the CDR3 reads TGTGCCAGCAGCTCATACGGGACAGCAGGAACTGAAGCTTTCTTT.

The chain carries TRBV19 and TRBJ1-5; tentative D call: TRBD1 (5 bases). V lost 10 bases and J 0 bases, leaving 16 bases between the germline ends. The germline CDR1 and CDR2 sequences are LNHDA and SQIVND (reference sequence). This CDR3 spans 15 amino acids. The DNA for the CDR3 is TGTGCCACCGGGACTCCCGGATATAGCAATCAGCCCCAGCATTTT. The encoded protein is CATGTPGYSNQPQHF.

V is TRBV29-1 and J is TRBJ2-1; a weak D match, TRBD1 (5 bases). Germline V gene lookup returns CDR1 SQVTM and CDR2 ANQGSEA. V lost 0 bases and J lost 14, with 17 bases in between. This CDR3 spans 13 amino acids. The CDR3 DNA reads TGCAGCGTTGAAGACATCTCGGAGACAGCAAAGTTCTTC. Protein sequence: CSVEDISETAKFF.

This clone was seen a handful of times. V usage is TRBV7-9 and J usage is TRBJ1-2; no clear D. The length of the CDR3 is 11 residues. Germline CDR1 reads SEHNR; CDR2 reads FQNEAQ (reference sequence). Trimming took 4 bases from V and 8 from J, leaving 8 bases between them. The CDR3 region is CASSSGIGYTF. The CDR3 region has the DNA TGTGCCAGCAGCTCCGGGATCGGCTACACCTTC. Combining the CDR3 with reference TRBV7-9 and TRBJ1-2 gives the whole variable domain DTGVSQNPRHKITKRGQNVTFRCDPISEHNRLYWYRQTLGQGPEFLTYFQNEAQLEKSRLLSDRFSAERPKGSFSTLEIQRTEQGDSAMYLCASSSGIGYTFGSGTRLTVV.

The chain joins TRBV28 to TRBJ2-5; 7 bases align to TRBD1. Germline V CDR1 and CDR2: MDHEN, SYDVKM. V dropped 1 base and J dropped 2; count of bases not matched to a gene: 4. CDR3 length: 15 residues. The CDR3 DNA follows: TGTGCCAGCAGTTTATCGGGCAGGGGGCAAGAGACCCAGTACTTC. Its translation: CASSLSGRGQETQYF.

The chain recombines TRBV4-1 with TRBJ2-1; the D gene is possibly TRBD2 (6 bases). The CDR3 has 16 residues. Per the germline V gene, CDR1 is MGHRA and CDR2 is YSYEKL. V shed 4 bases and J shed 8 bases, with 21 bases lying between them. CDR3 in DNA: TGCGCCAGCAGCCGAAAGGGAAACGGGGGAATCGATGAGCAGTTCTTC. Protein product: CASSRKGNGGIDEQFF.

This clone showed up just a few times. The chain joins TRBV7-2 to TRBJ1-2; 7 bases fit TRBD1. The CDR3 contains 14 residues. V was clipped by 3 bases and J by 3 bases; unmatched bases: 4. CDR1 is SGHTA, CDR2 FQGNSA, per germline. CDR3 region: CASSFSTGDYGYTF. The DNA of the CDR3 is TGTGCCAGCAGCTTTTCTACAGGGGACTATGGCTACACCTTC.

This chain joins TRBV7-3 and TRBJ2-5, with 9 nucleotides matching TRBD2. CDR1 and CDR2 (germline): SGHTA, FQGTGA. V trimming: 1 base; J trimming: 4 bases; junction bases outside the gene matches: 10. The CDR3 runs to 17 residues. CDR3 DNA: TGTGCCAGCAGCTTAAGAGTGGATGATAGCGGGAGAGAGACCCAGTACTTC. It codes for CASSLRVDDSGRETQYF.

J is TRBJ2-5 and V is TRBV7-2; TRBD1 matches 7 bases. The V gene end was trimmed by 2 bases and the J gene end by 3 bases; junction bases not matched to a gene: 3. This CDR3 has 14 residues. Germline CDR1 is SGHTA and CDR2 is FQGNSA. For the CDR3, the DNA is TGTGCCAGCAGCTTATCAACAGGGGAAGAGACCCAGTACTTC. Its translation is CASSLSTGEETQYF.

This chain connects TRBV29-1 to TRBJ1-5; maybe TRBD1 (6 bases). The CDR3 length is 12 residues. The V gene lost 4 bases and the J gene lost 4 bases, with 8 bases spanning the gap. In germline, CDR1 is SQVTM, CDR2 ANQGSEA. The CDR3 loop is CSVGTANQPQHF. The CDR3 DNA is TGCAGCGTTGGGACAGCTAATCAGCCCCAGCATTTT.

This chain links TRBV11-2 with TRBJ2-5; 8 bases are shared with TRBD2. CDR3 length: 15 amino acids. V lost 3 bases to trimming and J lost 4 bases; unmatched junction nucleotides: 7. Germline values: CDR1 SGHAT, CDR2 FQNNGV. The CDR3 sequence: CASSFSAGVVETQYF. CDR3 DNA: TGTGCCAGCAGCTTCTCAGCGGGAGTTGTAGAGACCCAGTACTTC.

The CDR3 spells CASSTTGTGGNGELFF. The CDR3 DNA sequence: TGCGCCAGCAGTACGACCGGGACAGGGGGGAACGGGGAGCTGTTTTTT. The chain uses TRBV5-1 and TRBJ2-2, with 11 bases fitting TRBD1. CDR1 is SGHRS and CDR2 is YFSETQ in the germline V gene. J was trimmed by 7 bases and V by 5 bases; bases with no gene match: 10. The CDR3 loop spans 16 amino acids.

This chain connects TRBV11-2 to TRBJ2-7; 7 positions agree with TRBD1. J was trimmed by 3 bases and V by 6 bases; bases with no gene match: 11. CDR1 is SGHAT, CDR2 FQNNGV, per germline. The CDR3 loop spans 15 amino acids. CDR3 residues: CASSYRQGGIYEQYF. The CDR3 DNA is TGTGCCAGCAGTTATCGACAGGGTGGGATCTACGAGCAGTACTTC.

This clone appeared once. V and J are TRBV18 and TRBJ2-7; the D gene is possibly TRBD2 (6 bases). Trimming shortened V by 4 bases and J by 7 bases, and 11 bases separated the two germline ends. This CDR3 has 12 residues. CDR1 is KGHSH and CDR2 is LQKENI in the germline V gene. CDR3 loop: CASSREVEEQYF. In DNA, the CDR3 is TGTGCCAGCTCACGGGAGGTGGAGGAGCAGTACTTC.

The chain links TRBV28 to TRBJ2-1, with TRBD2 identical over 14 bases. Trimming removed 5 bases from V and 8 bases from J; junction bases left unmatched: 5. This CDR3 is built from 15 residues. Germline lookup yields CDR1 MDHEN and CDR2 SYDVKM. The CDR3 region is CASSPGTSGSYEQFF. The CDR3 nucleotides are TGTGCCAGCAGTCCCGGGACTAGCGGGAGTTATGAGCAGTTCTTC.

The count of this clone is one. The J gene is TRBJ2-1, the V gene TRBV4-2, with TRBD2 as a possible D gene (6 bases). Per germline, CDR1 LGHNA and CDR2 YNFKEQ. V lost 0 bases to trimming and J lost 9 bases, with 18 bases between them. The CDR3 is made up of 16 amino acids. The CDR3 loop reads CASSQDLEPGAFEQFF. As DNA, the CDR3 is TGTGCCAGCAGCCAAGATTTGGAGCCGGGAGCTTTTGAGCAGTTCTTC.

The chain is built from TRBV27 and TRBJ1-5; D is undetermined. V shed 5 bases and J shed 0 bases, with 8 bases lying between them. The length of the CDR3 is 14 residues. Germline loops: CDR1 MNHEY, CDR2 SMNVEV (reference sequence). CDR3 sequence reads: CASSPYYSNQPQHF. CDR3 DNA: TGTGCCAGCAGTCCGTATTATAGCAATCAGCCCCAGCATTTT.

This rearrangement joins TRBV7-9 to TRBJ1-2, with 8 bases aligning to TRBD1. Germline V gene data show CDR1 as SEHNR and CDR2 as FQNEAQ (reference sequence). Trimming cost V 5 bases and J 8 bases; bases outside gene matches: 22. The CDR3 spans 18 residues. The CDR3 loop is CASSPIADYGGQGYGYTF. The CDR3 coding sequence is TGTGCCAGCAGCCCCATAGCGGACTATGGCGGACAGGGCTACGGCTACACCTTC.

This clone was seen a few times. V and J are TRBV2 and TRBJ1-1; possibly TRBD1 for D (6 bases). The CDR3 contains 13 residues. V was cut by 7 bases and J by 2 bases, with 11 bases left in between. From germline, CDR1 is SNHLY and CDR2 FYNNEI. CDR3 nucleotides: TGTGCCAGCAACGAACAGGGTAACACTGAAGCTTTCTTT. Translating gives CASNEQGNTEAFF.

The chain recombines TRBV9 with TRBJ2-7, with 7 bases fitting TRBD2. The V gene's germline CDR1 is SGDLS and CDR2 YYNGEE. The J segment lost 3 bases and the V segment lost 0 bases, leaving 6 bases of the junction unmatched. The CDR3 runs to 15 residues. The CDR3 protein is CASSVVGEGLYEQYF. The CDR3 DNA reads as TGTGCCAGCAGCGTAGTGGGGGAGGGCCTCTACGAGCAGTACTTC.

The chain uses TRBV2 and TRBJ2-3; tentative D call: TRBD2 (6 bases). V lost 9 bases to trimming and J lost 0 bases, with 10 bases between them. The CDR3 extends over 13 amino acids. Looked up from germline, CDR1 is SNHLY and CDR2 is FYNNEI. The CDR3, as DNA: TGTGCCAGTATAGCGGCTAGCACAGATACGCAGTATTTT. Translating gives CASIAASTDTQYF. Looking up the rest from reference TRBV2 and TRBJ2-3 gives the full variable domain: EPEVTQTPSHQVTQMGQEVILRCVPISNHLYFYWYRQILGQKVEFLVSFYNNEISEKSEIFDDQFSVERPDGSNFTLKIRSTKLEDSAMYFCASIAASTDTQYFGPGTRLTVL.

The chain employs TRBV18 and TRBJ1-2; 8 positions match TRBD1. V shed 5 bases, J shed 3 bases, and the junction held 5 bases outside the gene matches. Germline V gene sequence: CDR1 KGHSH, CDR2 LQKENI. The CDR3 covers 14 residues. DNA for the CDR3: TGTGCCAGCTCATCGGACAGGGACGACTATGGCTACACCTTC. Its translation: CASSSDRDDYGYTF.